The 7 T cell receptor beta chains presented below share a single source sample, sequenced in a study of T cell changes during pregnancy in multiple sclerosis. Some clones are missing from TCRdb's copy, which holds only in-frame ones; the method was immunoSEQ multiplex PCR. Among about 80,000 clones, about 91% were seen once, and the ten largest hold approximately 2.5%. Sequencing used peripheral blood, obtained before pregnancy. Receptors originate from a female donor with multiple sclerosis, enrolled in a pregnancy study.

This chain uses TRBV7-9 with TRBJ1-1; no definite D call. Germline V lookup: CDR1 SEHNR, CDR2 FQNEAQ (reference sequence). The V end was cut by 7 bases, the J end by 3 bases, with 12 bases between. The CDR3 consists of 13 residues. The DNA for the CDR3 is TGTGCCAGCATACCTCGCGGGGACACTGAAGCTTTCTTT. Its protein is CASIPRGDTEAFF.

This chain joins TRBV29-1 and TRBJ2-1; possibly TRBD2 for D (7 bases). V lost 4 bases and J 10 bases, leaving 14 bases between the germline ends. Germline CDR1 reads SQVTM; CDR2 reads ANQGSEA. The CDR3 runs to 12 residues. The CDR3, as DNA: TGCAGCGTTGTGGGACAAGCGGGAGAGCAGTTCTTC. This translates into CSVVGQAGEQFF.

This chain's CDR3 is CATAGLQFF. The CDR3 coding sequence is TGTGCCACCGCAGGCCTGCAGTTCTTC. The chain couples TRBV7-8 to TRBJ2-1; D call uncertain. The V end lost 10 bases, the J end lost 12 bases, and 10 bases lay between the germline ends. Germline V gene data show CDR1 as SGHVS and CDR2 as FQNEAQ. This CDR3 comprises 9 residues.

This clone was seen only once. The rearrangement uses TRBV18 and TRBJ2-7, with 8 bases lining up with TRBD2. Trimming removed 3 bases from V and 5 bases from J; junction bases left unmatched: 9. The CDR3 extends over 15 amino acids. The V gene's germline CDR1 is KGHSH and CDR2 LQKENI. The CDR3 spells CASSPLSGSTNEQYF. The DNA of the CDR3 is TGTGCCAGCTCACCTTTGAGCGGGAGTACCAACGAGCAGTACTTC. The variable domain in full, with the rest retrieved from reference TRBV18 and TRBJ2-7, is NAGVMQNPRHLVRRRGQEARLRCSPMKGHSHVYWYRQLPEEGLKFMVYLQKENIIDESGMPKERFSAEFPKEGPSILRIQQVVRGDSAAYFCASSPLSGSTNEQYFGPGTRLTVT.

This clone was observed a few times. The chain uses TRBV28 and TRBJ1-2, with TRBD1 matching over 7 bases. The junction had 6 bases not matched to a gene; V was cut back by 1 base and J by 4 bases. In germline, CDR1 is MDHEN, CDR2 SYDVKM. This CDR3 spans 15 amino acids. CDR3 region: CASSLSDRRIYGYTF. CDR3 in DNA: TGTGCCAGCAGTTTATCGGACAGGAGGATCTATGGCTACACCTTC.

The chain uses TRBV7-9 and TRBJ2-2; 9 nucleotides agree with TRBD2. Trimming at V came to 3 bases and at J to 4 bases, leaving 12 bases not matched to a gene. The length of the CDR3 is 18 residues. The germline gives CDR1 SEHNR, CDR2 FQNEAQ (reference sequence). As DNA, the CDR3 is TGTGCCAGCAGCTTTACCGGCGGGCTAGCGGGAACCACCGGGGAGCTGTTTTTT. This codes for CASSFTGGLAGTTGELFF.

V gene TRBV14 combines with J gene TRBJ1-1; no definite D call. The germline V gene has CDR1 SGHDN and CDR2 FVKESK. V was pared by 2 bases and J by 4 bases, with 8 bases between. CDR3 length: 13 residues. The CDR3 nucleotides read TGTGCCAGCAGCCAATTCACCGGCACTGAAGCTTTCTTT. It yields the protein CASSQFTGTEAFF. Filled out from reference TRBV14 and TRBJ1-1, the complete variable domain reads EAGVTQFPSHSVIEKGQTVTLRCDPISGHDNLYWYRRVMGKEIKFLLHFVKESKQDESGMPNNRFLAERTGGTYSTLKVQPAELEDSGVYFCASSQFTGTEAFFGQGTRLTVV.